This T cell receptor (beta chain) was recovered during a study of beta chain features in type 1 diabetes. Study results and limitations: Type 1 diabetes patients showed a moderate but significant shortening of TCRB CDR3s in all four CD4+ subsets.

The investigators reverse transcribed all of the isolated RNA, so they sequenced expressed TCRB transcripts. Profiled with immunoSEQ multiplex PCR; TCRdb holds only in-frame clones, not every one. The sample has some 640,000 clones; roughly 13% are singletons. With regard to this clone: Antigen: not known.

The material sequenced was naive CD4+ T cells from blood. The receptor was isolated from a man aged 18 to 30 with type 1 diabetes.

The CDR3 loop is CASSPQGFNTEAFF. CDR3 DNA sequence: TGTGCCAGCAGTCCACAGGGTTTTAACACTGAAGCTTTCTTT. V and J are TRBV5-4 and TRBJ1-1; D is possibly TRBD1 (6 bases). Germline V gene lookup returns CDR1 SGHNT and CDR2 YYREEE (reference sequence). The ends were cut back, 5 bases at V and 2 bases at J, with 13 bases in the middle. The CDR3 runs to 14 residues.